A single sample is the source of the 30 T cell receptor beta chains below, sequenced in a study of T cells in Graves' hyperthyroidism and ophthalmopathy. Amplified TCR beta CDR3 regions came from RNA transcripts. The HTBI primer set was used in a first-round RT-PCR of the TCR CDR3. One entry per CDR3 protein results from TCRdb running MiXCR on the multiplex PCR reads. The sample yields 300,000 to 400,000 distinct CDR3 sequences, about 15% seen once. Specimen: blood. Receptor source: a woman in her fifties or sixties with Graves' hyperthyroidism.

The sample holds many counts of this clonotype. This rearrangement joins TRBV10-3 to TRBJ1-2, with 8 bases lining up with TRBD1. The junction had 10 bases not matched to a gene; V was cut back by 6 bases and J by 4 bases. Germline CDR1 is ENHRY and CDR2 is SYGVKD. The CDR3 extends over 15 amino acids. The CDR3 nucleotides read TGTGCCATCAGCCCTACCGGACAGGGAGTCTATGGCTACACCTTC. Residues: CAISPTGQGVYGYTF.

The rearrangement uses TRBV28 and TRBJ2-1; weak D call: TRBD2 (5 bases). Trimming cost V 6 bases and J 0 bases, with 9 bases left between them. CDR1 and CDR2 from the germline V gene are MDHEN and SYDVKM. CDR3 size: 14 residues. CDR3 sequence: CASRPADSYNEQFF. The DNA of the CDR3 is TGTGCCAGCAGACCAGCGGACTCCTACAATGAGCAGTTCTTC.

The sample holds many counts of this clonotype. The gene calls are TRBV5-1 and TRBJ2-7; unclear D gene. Trimming cost V 7 bases and J 0 bases, with 11 bases left between them. CDR1 and CDR2 (germline): SGHRS, YFSETQ. The CDR3 length is 13 residues. Here the CDR3 DNA reads TGCGCCAGCCCTGTGGGCAGCTCCTACGAGCAGTACTTC. This gives the protein CASPVGSSYEQYF.

This clonotype turned up a few times. The chain couples TRBV5-1 to TRBJ2-6, with D possibly being TRBD2 (5 bases). The CDR3 extends over 16 amino acids. With 0 bases removed from V and 2 bases from J, the gap between germline ends came to 9 bases. Per the germline V gene, CDR1 is SGHRS and CDR2 is YFSETQ. CDR3 sequence: CASSLALGTGANVLTF. DNA of the CDR3: TGCGCCAGCAGCTTGGCCCTCGGGACTGGGGCCAACGTCCTGACTTTC. The whole variable domain, filled in from reference TRBV5-1 and TRBJ2-6, reads KAGVTQTPRYLIKTRGQQVTLSCSPISGHRSVSWYQQTPGQGLQFLFEYFSETQRNKGNFPGRFSGRQFSNSRSEMNVSTLELGDSALYLCASSLALGTGANVLTFGAGSRLTVL.

This clonotype was observed at least ten times. The chain joins TRBV20-1 to TRBJ2-7; D not certain. The V end was cut by 6 bases, the J end by 2 bases, with 11 bases between. CDR3 size: 12 residues. CDR1 and CDR2 (germline): DFQATT, SNEGSKA (reference sequence). Here the CDR3 reads CSAGTVAYEQYF. The CDR3 nucleotides read TGCAGTGCGGGCACTGTCGCCTACGAGCAGTACTTC.

This clonotype was seen a few times. This chain uses TRBV6-1 with TRBJ1-5; D gene ambiguous. The CDR3 is made up of 13 amino acids. Looked up from germline, CDR1 is MNHNS and CDR2 is SASEGT. V was shortened by 10 bases and J by 1 base, with 11 bases between the two germline ends. The CDR3 DNA follows: TGTGCCACCTATGGGCAGAGCAATCAGCCCCAGCATTTT. It specifies CATYGQSNQPQHF.

This clonotype occurred many times. The chain carries TRBV11-2 and TRBJ2-7; TRBD2 matches 11 bases. Germline CDR1 is SGHAT and CDR2 is FQNNGV. J gave up 6 bases and V 5 bases, and 6 bases lay outside the gene matches. The CDR3 loop spans 14 amino acids. CDR3 protein: CASSALAGGPEQYF. The CDR3 DNA sequence: TGTGCCAGCAGCGCATTAGCGGGAGGGCCCGAGCAGTACTTC.

At least ten counts were recorded for this clonotype. V usage is TRBV6-1 and J usage is TRBJ2-5; 11 bases are shared with TRBD2. The CDR3 has 14 residues. CDR1 is MNHNS, CDR2 SASEGT, per germline. Germline trimming cut 6 bases from V and 3 bases from J; bases unmatched to any gene: 3. CDR3 DNA: TGTGCCAGCAGCGAGGGACTAGCGGAAGAGACCCAGTACTTC. Amino acids: CASSEGLAEETQYF.

This chain connects TRBV19 to TRBJ1-2, with D hard to call. The CDR3 has 13 amino acids. Trimming cost V 5 bases and J 8 bases, with 15 bases left between them. CDR1 and CDR2 (germline): LNHDA, SQIVND (reference sequence). The CDR3 sequence: CASSPRRGEGYTF. The CDR3 region has the DNA TGTGCCAGTAGTCCGAGGCGGGGAGAGGGCTACACCTTC.

This sequence joins TRBV29-1 and TRBJ1-1; 8 bases agree with TRBD1. The CDR3 runs to 15 residues. Germline loops: CDR1 SQVTM, CDR2 ANQGSEA. V was clipped by 1 base and J by 1 base; unmatched bases: 5. This CDR3 is CSVEGAGTGNTEAFF. The DNA for the CDR3 is TGCAGCGTTGAAGGGGCCGGGACAGGGAACACTGAAGCTTTCTTT.

This clonotype showed up just a few times. The genes are TRBV7-3 and TRBJ2-1; D gene ambiguous. The V and J ends lost 2 bases and 6 bases respectively, with 11 bases between them. CDR1 is SGHTA, CDR2 FQGTGA, per germline. This CDR3 is 14 amino acids long. The CDR3 reads CASSLGPRPNEQFF. The CDR3 nucleotides read TGTGCCAGCAGCTTAGGACCCCGGCCCAATGAGCAGTTCTTC.

This clonotype showed up just a few times. This sequence joins TRBV19 and TRBJ1-3; D remains unclear. There are 15 residues in the CDR3. Trimming left V 6 bases short and J 1 base short, with 13 bases between. Germline-derived CDR1 and CDR2 are LNHDA and SQIVND (reference sequence). CDR3 residues: CASSSLAQSGNTIYF. CDR3 sequence (DNA): TGTGCCAGTAGCTCCCTCGCGCAGTCTGGAAACACCATATATTTT. The full variable domain, completed using reference TRBV19 and TRBJ1-3, is DGGITQSPKYLFRKEGQNVTLSCEQNLNHDAMYWYRQDPGQGLRLIYYSQIVNDFQKGDIAEGYSVSREKKESFPLTVTSAQKNPTAFYLCASSSLAQSGNTIYFGEGSWLTVV.

This clonotype has at least ten counts. The gene calls are TRBV5-1 and TRBJ2-3, with D possibly being TRBD1 (6 bases). V was cut by 7 bases and J by 0 bases, with 15 bases left in between. CDR1 is SGHRS and CDR2 is YFSETQ in the germline V gene. The CDR3 consists of 15 residues. In DNA, the CDR3 is TGCGCCAGCGGGCTGACAGGTTCTAGCACAGATACGCAGTATTTT. Protein: CASGLTGSSTDTQYF. Full variable domain (remainder filled in from reference TRBV5-1 and TRBJ2-3): KAGVTQTPRYLIKTRGQQVTLSCSPISGHRSVSWYQQTPGQGLQFLFEYFSETQRNKGNFPGRFSGRQFSNSRSEMNVSTLELGDSALYLCASGLTGSSTDTQYFGPGTRLTVL.

Ten or more counts support this clonotype. This chain links TRBV12-3 or TRBV12-4 with TRBJ2-1; D not certain. Trimming shortened V by 6 bases and J by 1 base, and 16 bases separated the two germline ends. The CDR3 runs to 16 residues. The CDR3 DNA sequence: TGTGCCAGCAGGTCCGTAGCCCAAGGGTCCTACAATGAGCAGTTCTTC. Translating it yields CASRSVAQGSYNEQFF.

This clonotype was counted only a few times. As DNA, the CDR3 is TGCGCCAGCAGCTTGGGCCAGTCCTCCTCCTACGAGCAGTACTTC. It codes for CASSLGQSSSYEQYF. The V and J genes are TRBV5-1 and TRBJ2-7; D not certain. V was trimmed by 0 bases and J by 0 bases, leaving 10 bases between them. The CDR3 sequence is 15 residues long. Germline lookup yields CDR1 SGHRS and CDR2 YFSETQ.

This clonotype has a count of ten or more. The J gene is TRBJ2-1, the V gene TRBV12-3 or TRBV12-4; 8 bases agree with TRBD1. Losses at the gene ends were 7 bases for V and 5 bases for J; bases not matched to a gene: 4. The CDR3 consists of 13 residues. CDR3 in DNA: TGTGCCAGCATTTTGACAGGGGACAATGAGCAGTTCTTC. Encoded protein: CASILTGDNEQFF.

This clonotype was detected many times. V is TRBV11-3 and J is TRBJ2-3; D not resolved. V shed 9 bases and J shed 2 bases, with 12 bases lying between them. The length of the CDR3 is 13 residues. Germline V gene data show CDR1 as SGHNT and CDR2 as YENEEA. CDR3 coding DNA: TGTGCCAGTTCATCCGGATTCACAGATACGCAGTATTTT. Amino acid sequence: CASSSGFTDTQYF.

This clonotype has ten or more counts. CDR3 loop: CASSLGLAGFQFF. CDR3 DNA: TGTGCCAGCAGCTTAGGACTAGCGGGTTTCCAGTTCTTC. The V call is TRBV13, the J call TRBJ2-1; TRBD2 matches 9 bases. CDR3 size: 13 residues. J was trimmed by 13 bases and V by 0 bases; bases with no gene match: 4. CDR1 is PRHDT and CDR2 is FYEKMQ in the germline V gene (reference sequence).

The chain uses TRBV4-2 and TRBJ2-5, with 9 bases identical to TRBD1. The CDR3 runs to 15 residues. Germline values: CDR1 LGHNA, CDR2 YNFKEQ. Trimming removed 2 bases from V and 3 bases from J; junction bases left unmatched: 4. CDR3 DNA: TGTGCCAGCAGCCAACTACAGGGGGCGGAAGAGACCCAGTACTTC. It encodes CASSQLQGAEETQYF.

V and J are TRBV5-8 and TRBJ1-3, with unresolved D. Germline V lookup: CDR1 SGHTS, CDR2 YDEGEE. The CDR3 consists of 14 residues. V dropped 4 bases and J dropped 2 bases, with 10 bases sitting between them. In nucleotides, the CDR3 is TGTGCCAGCAGCCCTCAACCCACTGGAAACACCATATATTTT. It codes for CASSPQPTGNTIYF.

This clonotype was counted a few times. This rearrangement joins TRBV19 to TRBJ1-5; 8 positions agree with TRBD1. J was trimmed by 11 bases and V by 4 bases; bases with no gene match: 7. From germline, CDR1 is LNHDA and CDR2 SQIVND (reference sequence). The CDR3 covers 13 residues. The CDR3 bases are TGTGCCAGTAGTACAGGGGGCGAGGGTGCCCAGCATTTT. Residues: CASSTGGEGAQHF.

The CDR3 here is CASSTWDRLSYEQYF. The CDR3 DNA follows: TGTGCCAGTAGTACCTGGGACAGGCTATCCTACGAGCAGTACTTC. The V gene is TRBV19, the J gene TRBJ2-7; 8 bases map to TRBD1. V shed 4 bases and J 1 base; nucleotides not matched to a gene: 6. The CDR3 is 15 amino acids. From germline, CDR1 is LNHDA and CDR2 SQIVND (reference sequence).

This clonotype appeared many times. The chain is built from TRBV5-6 and TRBJ2-7, with 8 bases fitting TRBD1. CDR3 length: 12 residues. CDR1 SGHDT and CDR2 YYEEEE come from the germline V gene. The ends lost 4 bases at V and 7 bases at J; junction bases unmatched: 4. The CDR3 sequence: CASSRTGLEQYF. The CDR3 DNA is TGTGCCAGCAGCCGGACAGGGTTGGAGCAGTACTTC.

This clonotype was recorded a few times. The V gene is TRBV7-9, the J gene TRBJ1-1; TRBD1 is a possible D gene (5 bases). V was cut by 1 base and J by 4 bases, with 19 bases left in between. The CDR3 sequence is 17 residues long. Germline assignment: CDR1 SEHNR and CDR2 FQNEAQ (reference sequence). CDR3 region: CASSLGWKLGPGTEAFF. CDR3 nucleotide sequence: TGTGCCAGCAGCTTAGGATGGAAATTGGGGCCGGGCACTGAAGCTTTCTTT. Full variable domain (missing parts from reference TRBV7-9 and TRBJ1-1): DTGVSQNPRHKITKRGQNVTFRCDPISEHNRLYWYRQTLGQGPEFLTYFQNEAQLEKSRLLSDRFSAERPKGSFSTLEIQRTEQGDSAMYLCASSLGWKLGPGTEAFFGQGTRLTVV.

This clonotype has a handful of counts. The chain uses TRBV10-2 and TRBJ1-1; D gene uncertain. CDR3 size: 14 residues. V lost 7 bases and J lost 0, with 12 bases in between. The germline V gene has CDR1 WSHSY and CDR2 SAAADI. CDR3 residues: CASIPNRVNTEAFF. CDR3 coding DNA: TGCGCCAGCATTCCGAATCGGGTGAACACTGAAGCTTTCTTT.

In its sample, this clonotype was seen many times. This chain connects TRBV7-8 to TRBJ2-1; D is perhaps TRBD2 (5 bases). The CDR3 has 15 amino acids. Per germline, CDR1 SGHVS and CDR2 FQNEAQ. Trimming took 5 bases from V and 5 from J, leaving 16 bases between them. The CDR3 bases are TGTGCCAGCAGCCAAACCCGGACTGTTAACAATGAGCAGTTCTTC. Residues: CASSQTRTVNNEQFF.

A remark on this clonotype: A much larger clone differs from this one at a single base, so this may be a read error. The chain has TRBV28 and TRBJ2-1, with 9 bases fitting TRBD1. J gave up 3 bases and V 6 bases, and 6 bases lay outside the gene matches. The CDR3 has 15 amino acids. Germline-derived CDR1 and CDR2 are MDHEN and SYDVKM. This chain's CDR3 is CASRRGQGIYNEQFF. The CDR3 DNA sequence: TGTGCCAGCAGGCGGGGACAGGGCATCTACAATGAGCAGTTCTTC. The whole variable domain, filled in from reference TRBV28 and TRBJ2-1, reads DVKVTQSSRYLVKRTGEKVFLECVQDMDHENMFWYRQDPGLGLRLIYFSYDVKMKEKGDIPEGYSVSREKKERFSLILESASTNQTSMYLCASRRGQGIYNEQFFGPGTRLTVL.

This clonotype came up a few times. The junction departs from the called germline gene at one end, perhaps through a read error. This chain uses TRBV6-5 with TRBJ1-1, with D possibly TRBD1 on 5 matching bases. The germline CDR1 and CDR2 sequences are MNHEY and SVGAGI. The CDR3 totals 16 residues. The CDR3 DNA is TGTGCCAGCAATTACTTGGGCCTGACAGAGAACACTGAAGCTTTCTTT. Protein product: CASNYLGLTENTEAFF.

This clonotype was detected ten times or more. The chain carries TRBV20-1 and TRBJ2-5; perhaps TRBD1 as D (6 bases). The V gene lost 6 bases and the J gene lost 3 bases, with 8 bases spanning the gap. Germline CDR1 reads DFQATT; CDR2 reads SNEGSKA (reference sequence). This CDR3 contains 11 residues. CDR3 DNA sequence: TGCAGTGCGAACAGGGAAGAGACCCAGTACTTC. This codes for CSANREETQYF.

The V and J genes are TRBV19 and TRBJ2-2; no clear D gene. CDR1 and CDR2 from the germline V gene are LNHDA and SQIVND (reference sequence). The CDR3 runs 11 residues. With 5 bases removed from V and 7 bases from J, the gap between germline ends came to 5 bases. The CDR3 region is CASSPGGELFF. CDR3 DNA sequence: TGTGCCAGTAGTCCTGGCGGGGAGCTGTTTTTT.